The 18 T cell receptor beta chains below come from one sample, sequenced in a study of T cells of healthy individuals. Each CDR3 protein gets one entry after TCRdb re-called the 5' RACE reads with MiXCR. The sample comprises tens of thousands of distinct CDR3 sequences, about 5.5% of which are singletons, and roughly 7.1% rests with the top ten. All receptors come from a female donor in good health.

This clonotype turned up a few times. V and J are TRBV6-2 or TRBV6-3 and TRBJ1-1; no definite D call. CDR3 length: 14 amino acids. Trimming took 2 bases from V and 3 from J, leaving 10 bases between them. Germline-derived CDR1 and CDR2 are MNHEY and SVGEGT. CDR3: CASSYLKTDTEAFF. CDR3 nucleotides: TGTGCCAGCAGTTACCTGAAAACAGACACTGAAGCTTTCTTT.

This clonotype was seen at least ten times. The chain combines TRBV6-2 or TRBV6-3 with TRBJ2-2; no definite D call. The V end was cut by 2 bases, the J end by 6 bases, with 10 bases between. This CDR3 is built from 14 residues. Germline CDR1 and CDR2: MNHEY and SVGEGT. The CDR3 DNA sequence: TGTGCCAGCAGTTACCGATCTAAGGCCGGGGAGCTGTTTTTT. This encodes CASSYRSKAGELFF.

This clonotype was picked up a small number of times. The rearrangement uses TRBV7-8 and TRBJ2-7, with D unclear. CDR1 is SGHVS, CDR2 FQNEAQ, per germline. The CDR3 length is 14 residues. V dropped 1 base and J dropped 2 bases, with 9 bases sitting between them. The CDR3 protein is CASSLETIAYEQYF. The DNA of the CDR3 is TGTGCCAGCAGCTTAGAGACCATAGCCTACGAGCAGTACTTC.

At least ten counts were recorded for this clonotype. The chain couples TRBV30 to TRBJ1-5; D is uncertain. Germline CDR1 and CDR2: GTSNPN and SVGIG (reference sequence). The CDR3 has 13 residues. The V and J ends lost 2 bases and 4 bases respectively, with 9 bases between them. The DNA of the CDR3 is TGTGCCTGGAGTTTGGCCAGGAATCAGCCCCAGCATTTT. The encoded protein is CAWSLARNQPQHF.

The rearrangement uses TRBV18 and TRBJ1-5; TRBD1 is a possible D gene (5 bases). The CDR3 runs to 14 residues. Trimming removed 2 bases at V and 6 bases at J, with 11 bases between. CDR1 and CDR2 from the germline V gene are KGHSH and LQKENI. CDR3 nucleotides: TGTGCCAGCTCACCAGGGGCAGGGACTCAGCCCCAGCATTTT. Translated, it gives CASSPGAGTQPQHF.

The genes are TRBV5-8 and TRBJ2-5; D ambiguous. CDR3 length: 10 residues. Germline CDR1 and CDR2: SGHTS and YDEGEE. Trimming took 4 bases from V and 7 from J, leaving 5 bases between them. The CDR3 loop reads CASSPLTQYF. As DNA, the CDR3 is TGTGCCAGCAGCCCGCTGACCCAGTACTTC.

This clonotype has a handful of counts. The chain is built from TRBV10-3 and TRBJ1-2; 7 nucleotides align to TRBD1. This CDR3 is built from 13 residues. Germline CDR1 and CDR2: ENHRY and SYGVKD. The V and J ends lost 10 bases and 4 bases, in that order; junction bases with no gene match: 9. Here the CDR3 DNA reads TGTGCCACCCAAGGGGGCGATGGCTATGGCTACACCTTC. It encodes CATQGGDGYGYTF.

About this clonotype itself: A much larger clone sits a single nucleotide away, making a read error possible. The V and J genes are TRBV3-1 and TRBJ2-5, with no clear D. V lost 4 bases and J lost 3, with 15 bases in between. From germline, CDR1 is LGHDT and CDR2 YNNKEL (reference sequence). This CDR3 is 15 amino acids long. As DNA, the CDR3 is TGTGCCAGCAGCCCCGAAGTAATAAGGGAAGAGACCCAGTACTTC. This encodes CASSPEVIREETQYF.

This clonotype showed up many times. An end of the junction differs from the germline gene, which may be a read error. This chain links TRBV29-1 with TRBJ1-4, with a weak D call TRBD1 (5 bases). Germline loops: CDR1 SQVTM, CDR2 ANQGSEA. The CDR3 runs to 11 residues. This CDR3 is CSVEAGTELFF. The DNA for the CDR3 is TGCAGCGTCGAAGCCGGGACCGAACTGTTTTTT. Full variable domain (remainder filled in from reference TRBV29-1 and TRBJ1-4): SAVISQKPSRDICQRGTSLTIQCQVDSQVTMMFWYRQQPGQSLTLIATANQGSEATYESGFVIDKFPISRPNLTFSTLTVSNMSPEDSSIYLCSVEAGTELFFGSGTQLSVL.

Ten or more counts support this clonotype. The chain has TRBV19 and TRBJ2-3; D is tentatively TRBD1 or TRBD2 (5 bases each). The V gene lost 10 bases and the J gene lost 1 base, with 15 bases spanning the gap. Germline V lookup: CDR1 LNHDA, CDR2 SQIVND (reference sequence). This CDR3 has 14 residues. The CDR3 reads CATTPWDRTDTQYF. For the CDR3, the DNA is TGTGCCACCACCCCCTGGGACCGCACAGATACGCAGTATTTT.

This clonotype has ten or more counts. This chain links TRBV28 with TRBJ2-5; D may be TRBD1 or TRBD2 (7 bases each). Germline CDR1 is MDHEN and CDR2 is SYDVKM. The CDR3 extends over 15 amino acids. The V end was cut by 7 bases, the J end by 3 bases, with 18 bases between. The CDR3 loop is CASTQGGLLKETQYF. The CDR3 bases are TGTGCCAGCACCCAGGGGGGGCTGCTCAAAGAGACCCAGTACTTC.

This clonotype was found many times. V and J are TRBV19 and TRBJ2-1, with no clear D. From germline, CDR1 is LNHDA and CDR2 SQIVND (reference sequence). The CDR3 runs to 15 residues. Deletions cut 5 bases from V and 8 bases from J, with 19 bases between. CDR3 protein: CASSQKPTVRDEQFF. DNA for the CDR3: TGTGCCAGTAGTCAAAAGCCAACAGTCAGAGATGAGCAGTTCTTC.

This clonotype was seen a handful of times. V usage is TRBV29-1 and J usage is TRBJ2-5; possible D gene TRBD1, 5 bases. The CDR3 runs to 14 residues. V was shortened by 3 bases and J by 4 bases, with 15 bases between the two germline ends. Germline V gives CDR1 SQVTM, CDR2 ANQGSEA. CDR3 DNA: TGCAGCGTTGAGTTCGACAGCTACGGAGAGACCCAGTACTTC. This encodes CSVEFDSYGETQYF.

This clonotype was counted many times. The genes are TRBV28 and TRBJ1-3, with unresolved D. V was shortened by 10 bases and J by 0 bases, with 7 bases between the two germline ends. This CDR3 is 12 amino acids long. Per germline, CDR1 MDHEN and CDR2 SYDVKM. Here the CDR3 reads CATKSSGNTIYF. DNA of the CDR3: TGTGCCACCAAGAGCTCTGGAAACACCATATATTTT.

This clonotype occurred a few times. The chain uses TRBV7-2 and TRBJ2-3; D tentatively fits TRBD1 or TRBD2 (5 bases each). The V end lost 5 bases, the J end lost 2 bases, and 14 bases lay between the germline ends. CDR3 length: 15 residues. Per germline, CDR1 SGHTA and CDR2 FQGNSA. CDR3: CASSPRDLHTDTQYF. In DNA form, the CDR3 reads TGTGCCAGCAGCCCCCGGGACCTCCACACAGATACGCAGTATTTT.

This clonotype was seen a few times. The chain uses TRBV5-4 and TRBJ2-3, with D perhaps TRBD2 (5 bases). With 4 bases removed from V and 5 bases from J, the gap between germline ends came to 11 bases. CDR3 length: 13 amino acids. CDR1 is SGHNT and CDR2 is YYREEE in the germline V gene (reference sequence). The CDR3 nucleotides are TGTGCCAGCAGCCCTGGACGGGAAGATACGCAGTATTTT. Amino acids: CASSPGREDTQYF.

The chain carries TRBV7-9 and TRBJ2-2; D ambiguous. Trimming stripped 6 bases from V and 1 base from J, with 12 bases between. This CDR3 comprises 15 residues. Germline CDR1 and CDR2: SEHNR and FQNEAQ (reference sequence). The CDR3 spells CASRALLRNTGELFF. Here the CDR3 DNA reads TGTGCCAGCAGGGCCCTTTTAAGGAACACCGGGGAGCTGTTTTTT. Variable domain in full (rest from reference TRBV7-9 and TRBJ2-2): DTGVSQNPRHKITKRGQNVTFRCDPISEHNRLYWYRQTLGQGPEFLTYFQNEAQLEKSRLLSDRFSAERPKGSFSTLEIQRTEQGDSAMYLCASRALLRNTGELFFGEGSRLTVL.

This clonotype was picked up a small number of times. The gene calls are TRBV13 and TRBJ2-7, with 9 nucleotides matching TRBD2. Germline V gene lookup returns CDR1 PRHDT and CDR2 FYEKMQ (reference sequence). V lost 3 bases, J lost 4 bases, and 4 bases stayed unmatched. The CDR3 has 14 amino acids. CDR3 loop: CASSLGLAFYEQYF. The CDR3 coding sequence is TGTGCCAGCAGCTTGGGACTAGCATTTTACGAGCAGTACTTC.